A single sample gave rise to the 8 T cell receptor beta chains below, sequenced in a study of blood T cells in healthy people across ages. Together with a sample-barcoded 5' primer, a J-beta primer mix was included in a second PCR lasting roughly 7 to 11 cycles. TCRdb itself ran the 5' RACE reads through MiXCR, one entry per CDR3 protein. The sample lists about 1,600,000 distinct CDR3 sequences, around 39% occurring once. Material: blood. The origin of the receptors is a woman under 30 in good health.

The rearrangement joins TRBV6-5 to TRBJ2-1; 9 nucleotides agree with TRBD1. The germline CDR1 and CDR2 sequences are MNHEY and SVGAGI. Losses at the gene ends were 7 bases for V and 7 bases for J; bases not matched to a gene: 8. The CDR3 is 14 residues long. The CDR3 is CASISTGGENEQFF. The CDR3 nucleotides read TGTGCCAGCATTTCGACAGGGGGAGAGAATGAGCAGTTCTTC.

The V gene is TRBV12-3 or TRBV12-4, the J gene TRBJ2-3, with D possibly being TRBD2 (6 bases). The CDR3 runs 13 residues. CDR3 sequence reads: CICGTDPADTQYF. CDR3 nucleotide sequence: TGTATTTGCGGGACGGACCCCGCAGATACGCAGTATTTT.

The J gene is TRBJ2-1, the V gene TRBV3-1; D is perhaps TRBD1 (6 bases). Trimming took off 4 bases at V and 8 bases at J, with 18 bases between the two ends. The CDR3 length is 15 residues. The germline V gene encodes CDR1 LGHDT and CDR2 YNNKEL (reference sequence). The chain's CDR3 is CASSPSTGRLDEQFF. In DNA form, the CDR3 reads TGTGCCAGCAGCCCCTCGACAGGACGCCTGGATGAGCAGTTCTTC.

The gene calls are TRBV20-1 and TRBJ2-7, with D maybe TRBD2 (6 bases). The CDR3 length is 13 residues. Trimming cost V 4 bases and J 2 bases, with 12 bases left between them. The germline V gene has CDR1 DFQATT and CDR2 SNEGSKA (reference sequence). CDR3 sequence (DNA): TGCAGTGCTATCGGGGGAGATACCTACGAGCAGTACTTC. Its protein product is CSAIGGDTYEQYF.

The gene calls are TRBV6-5 and TRBJ1-2; 7 nucleotides line up with TRBD1. Germline CDR1 is MNHEY and CDR2 is SVGAGI. The CDR3 covers 15 residues. V lost 0 bases and J lost 6; bases outside the gene matches: 7. CDR3 DNA: TGTGCCAGCAGTTACTCTCCAGGGGGAGTGAATGGCTACACCTTC. Amino acid sequence: CASSYSPGGVNGYTF.

This clonotype showed up just a few times. The chain is built from TRBV10-3 and TRBJ2-5; 9 bases align to TRBD2. TRBJ2-7 explains the end of the DNA better; the J call may be wrong. CDR1 and CDR2 (germline): ENHRY, SYGVKD. The CDR3 sequence is 15 residues long. DNA for the CDR3: TGTGCCATCAGTGAGAGAGTAGCGGGAGCGGACGAGCAGTACTTC. This sequence encodes CAISERVAGADEQYF.

Many counts were recorded for this clonotype. As DNA, the CDR3 is TGTGCCAGCAGTTACTCAGGGCTAGCGGGAAGGTACGAGCAGTACTTC. Protein sequence: CASSYSGLAGRYEQYF. This chain connects TRBV6-5 to TRBJ2-7, with TRBD2 matching 9 bases. Germline V gives CDR1 MNHEY, CDR2 SVGAGI. This CDR3 has 16 amino acids. V trimming: 0 bases; J trimming: 4 bases; junction bases outside the gene matches: 7.

The rearrangement links TRBV6-6 to TRBJ1-5; 8 positions agree with TRBD1. Germline-derived CDR1 and CDR2 are MNHNY and SVGAGI (reference sequence). The CDR3 covers 17 residues. V trimming: 0 bases; J trimming: 0 bases; junction bases outside the gene matches: 4. The CDR3 loop reads CASSYSYGQGSNQPQHF. The CDR3 nucleotides are TGTGCCAGCAGTTACTCTTATGGACAGGGTAGCAATCAGCCCCAGCATTTT.